The next 32 T cell receptor beta chains were all read from a single sample in a study of CD8 T cells in ankylosing spondylitis. TCRdb recomputed calls from the 5' RACE reads with MiXCR, one row per CDR3 protein. Seen here are under 250,000 distinct CDR3 sequences, around 32% observed once, and the top ten hold roughly 4%. Sequences were obtained from blood, either unsorted or a sorted T cell fraction (not recorded which). The origin of the receptors is a male donor with ankylosing spondylitis or in good health (not recorded which).

V gene TRBV20-1 combines with J gene TRBJ1-6; maybe TRBD1 (5 bases). Looked up from germline, CDR1 is DFQATT and CDR2 is SNEGSKA (reference sequence). The ends were cut back, 0 bases at V and 9 bases at J, with 18 bases in the middle. The CDR3 is 16 residues long. The CDR3 reads CSARDSGTNPTSPLHF. CDR3 sequence (DNA): TGCAGTGCTAGAGATTCGGGGACCAACCCAACTTCACCCCTCCACTTT.

This sequence joins TRBV18 and TRBJ2-6; a possible D gene is TRBD1 (5 bases). The germline V gene has CDR1 KGHSH and CDR2 LQKENI. CDR3 size: 16 residues. Trimming pared 0 bases from V and 0 bases from J, leaving 6 bases between. The CDR3 region is CASSPPGASGANVLTF. In DNA form, the CDR3 reads TGTGCCAGCTCACCACCAGGGGCCTCTGGGGCCAACGTCCTGACTTTC.

This clonotype was counted at least ten times. The rearrangement joins TRBV6-5 to TRBJ2-3, with 7 bases that match TRBD1. This CDR3 region has 11 residues. Looked up from germline, CDR1 is MNHEY and CDR2 is SVGAGI. V was clipped by 6 bases and J by 11 bases; unmatched bases: 5. CDR3 coding DNA: TGTGCCAGCAGAAGACAGGGAATGCAGTATTTT. This gives the protein CASRRQGMQYF.

Here the CDR3 reads CASSYRGPNYGYTF. In DNA form, the CDR3 reads TGTGCCAGTAGCTACAGGGGCCCCAACTATGGCTACACCTTC. The chain recombines TRBV19 with TRBJ1-2, with 7 bases matching TRBD1. Germline V gene data show CDR1 as LNHDA and CDR2 as SQIVND (reference sequence). The CDR3 is 14 residues long. V gave up 6 bases and J gave up 2 bases; unmatched junction bases: 6.

The V and J genes are TRBV27 and TRBJ2-2, with 8 bases lining up with TRBD2. Trimming took 3 bases from V and 7 from J; bases not matched to a gene: 4. This CDR3 comprises 14 residues. Per germline, CDR1 MNHEY and CDR2 SMNVEV (reference sequence). As DNA, the CDR3 is TGTGCCAGCAGTTTTCAGCGGGGGTTCGGGGAGCTGTTTTTT. Protein sequence: CASSFQRGFGELFF.

This clonotype was seen more than once but under ten times. The rearrangement uses TRBV7-9 and TRBJ1-2; tentative D call: TRBD1 (5 bases). There are 15 residues in the CDR3. Germline assignment: CDR1 SEHNR and CDR2 FQNEAQ (reference sequence). Trimming cost V 6 bases and J 4 bases, with 18 bases left between them. The CDR3 bases are TGTGCCAGCAGTCCGCTAGGCAGGGTGGGCTATGGCTACACCTTC. Amino acid sequence: CASSPLGRVGYGYTF.

V usage is TRBV5-4 and J usage is TRBJ1-4, with no clear D. CDR3 length equals 13 residues. Germline V lookup: CDR1 SGHNT, CDR2 YYREEE (reference sequence). V gave up 7 bases and J gave up 3 bases, with 10 bases separating them. CDR3 bases: TGTGCCAGCCGGGAAGGCGCTAATGAAAAACTGTTTTTT. Protein: CASREGANEKLFF.

This clonotype came up many times. V usage is TRBV29-1 and J usage is TRBJ1-1, with D possibly matching TRBD1 (5 bases). This CDR3 is built from 12 residues. V lost 7 bases, J lost 5 bases, and 14 bases lay in between. From germline, CDR1 is SQVTM and CDR2 ANQGSEA. CDR3 in amino acids: CSAGQQATEAFF. The CDR3 DNA reads TGCAGCGCTGGGCAACAGGCGACTGAAGCTTTCTTT.

Notes on this clonotype: This sequence may be a read error, since a much larger clone differs from it by one base. The rearrangement joins TRBV20-1 to TRBJ2-3, with D hard to call. Matching the DNA end better, TRBJ1-5 makes the J call doubtful. CDR1 DFQATT and CDR2 SNEGSKA come from the germline V gene (reference sequence). CDR3 size: 12 residues. The CDR3 DNA sequence: TGCAGTGCTAGAACTAGCGGGGATACGCAGCATTTT. Residues: CSARTSGDTQHF.

V usage is TRBV9 and J usage is TRBJ2-7; D is tentatively TRBD1 or TRBD2 (5 bases each). The CDR3 spans 14 residues. V was shortened by 3 bases and J by 5 bases, with 15 bases between the two germline ends. CDR1 is SGDLS and CDR2 is YYNGEE in the germline V gene. CDR3 sequence reads: CASSAPSRVDEQYF. The DNA for the CDR3 is TGTGCCAGCAGCGCGCCTAGCAGGGTGGACGAGCAGTACTTC.

There are a few counts of this clonotype. The chain has TRBV29-1 and TRBJ2-2; D gene uncertain. The CDR3 has 13 amino acids. Deletions cut 4 bases from V and 3 bases from J, with 9 bases between. Germline V gene data show CDR1 as SQVTM and CDR2 as ANQGSEA. CDR3 in amino acids: CSVGYGYTGELFF. The CDR3 nucleotides read TGCAGCGTTGGGTACGGATACACCGGGGAGCTGTTTTTT.

This rearrangement joins TRBV10-2 to TRBJ2-7; the D gene could be TRBD1 or TRBD2 (5 bases each). Germline CDR1 is WSHSY and CDR2 is SAAADI. The CDR3 runs to 15 residues. Deletions cut 0 bases from V and 3 bases from J, with 12 bases between. The CDR3: CASSESVGDHYEQYF. Written as DNA, the CDR3 is TGCGCCAGCAGTGAGTCTGTGGGGGACCACTACGAGCAGTACTTC.

As concerns this clonotype: The junction shows a germline mismatch at one end, possibly a read error. The chain recombines TRBV20-1 with TRBJ2-5; weak D call: TRBD2 (5 bases). CDR1 and CDR2 (germline): DFQATT, SNEGSKA (reference sequence). CDR3 size: 13 residues. The CDR3 here is CSANEGYQETHYF. CDR3 sequence (DNA): TGCAGTGCTAACGAGGGCTACCAAGAGACCCATTACTTC.

This chain connects TRBV20-1 to TRBJ2-4; D gene uncertain. Germline CDR1 and CDR2: DFQATT and SNEGSKA (reference sequence). Trimming shortened V by 6 bases and J by 0 bases, and 12 bases separated the two germline ends. This CDR3 is built from 14 residues. CDR3 DNA: TGCAGTGCCGATTCCGCGACAGCCAAAAACATTCAGTACTTC. Translated: CSADSATAKNIQYF.

V is TRBV7-2 and J is TRBJ2-1, with 8 bases identical to TRBD2. V gave up 6 bases and J gave up 3 bases; unmatched junction bases: 7. The CDR3 spans 15 residues. Per germline, CDR1 SGHTA and CDR2 FQGNSA. The CDR3 DNA is TGTGCCAGCAGTCCACTAGCGGACCACTACAATGAGCAGTTCTTC. Amino acids: CASSPLADHYNEQFF. The variable domain in full, completed from reference TRBV7-2 and TRBJ2-1, reads GAGVSQSPSNKVTEKGKDVELRCDPISGHTALYWYRQSLGQGLEFLIYFQGNSAPDKSGLPSDRFSAERTGGSVSTLTIQRTQQEDSAVYLCASSPLADHYNEQFFGPGTRLTVL.

V gene TRBV7-2 combines with J gene TRBJ2-5, with 11 bases fitting TRBD2. This CDR3 has 16 residues. Trimming at V came to 4 bases and at J to 2 bases, leaving 6 bases not matched to a gene. Germline CDR1 SGHTA, CDR2 FQGNSA. DNA of the CDR3: TGTGCCAGCAGCTCCAGACTAGCGGGGATACAAGAGACCCAGTACTTC. It encodes CASSSRLAGIQETQYF.

Only a few counts were recorded for this clonotype. This sequence joins TRBV20-1 and TRBJ1-1; D gene unclear. CDR1 is DFQATT and CDR2 is SNEGSKA in the germline V gene (reference sequence). V gave up 1 base and J gave up 4 bases, with 19 bases separating them. CDR3 length equals 16 residues. The DNA for the CDR3 is TGCAGTGCTAGAGGCCCGTGGGGTCATAAAGCCACTGAAGCTTTCTTT. Amino acid sequence: CSARGPWGHKATEAFF.

J is TRBJ2-3 and V is TRBV5-4, with 8 bases matching TRBD1. J lost 0 bases, V lost 4 bases, and 4 bases had no gene match. From germline, CDR1 is SGHNT and CDR2 YYREEE (reference sequence). The CDR3 has 15 amino acids. For the CDR3, the DNA is TGTGCCAGCAGCCCGGGACAGGTTAGCACAGATACGCAGTATTTT. Its translation: CASSPGQVSTDTQYF.

This clonotype showed up just once. The chain has TRBV7-9 and TRBJ1-3; D unresolved. The CDR3 extends over 13 amino acids. The V gene's germline CDR1 is SEHNR and CDR2 FQNEAQ (reference sequence). V lost 5 bases to trimming and J lost 4 bases, with 9 bases between them. The CDR3 DNA reads TGTGCCAGCAGCAAAAAAGGAGGAAACACCATATATTTT. It yields the protein CASSKKGGNTIYF.

The rearrangement uses TRBV5-1 and TRBJ2-3; no firm D call. CDR3 length: 14 residues. V lost 0 bases to trimming and J lost 2 bases, with 7 bases between them. CDR1 SGHRS and CDR2 YFSETQ come from the germline V gene. In DNA, the CDR3 is TGCGCCAGCAGCTTGGATGCAATCACAGATACGCAGTATTTT. Residues: CASSLDAITDTQYF.

The rearrangement uses TRBV12-3 or TRBV12-4 and TRBJ2-7; D is possibly TRBD1 (6 bases). V lost 1 base to trimming and J lost 2 bases, with 9 bases between them. The CDR3 sequence is 14 residues long. The CDR3 spells CASSLDRAPYEQYF. In nucleotides, the CDR3 is TGTGCCAGCAGTTTAGACAGGGCCCCCTACGAGCAGTACTTC.

The rearrangement links TRBV24-1 to TRBJ1-2, with D tentatively TRBD1 (6 bases). Trimming took 4 bases from V and 2 from J, leaving 10 bases between them. The CDR3 is made up of 14 amino acids. Germline V gives CDR1 KGHDR, CDR2 SFDVKD. The DNA of the CDR3 is TGTGCCACCAGTGACCCGGGGGCCAACTATGGCTACACCTTC. Amino acids: CATSDPGANYGYTF.

The chain combines TRBV18 with TRBJ2-5; D possibly corresponds to TRBD2 (6 bases). Germline V lookup: CDR1 KGHSH, CDR2 LQKENI. V gave up 5 bases and J gave up 4 bases, with 17 bases separating them. This CDR3 is 15 amino acids long. For the CDR3, the DNA is TGTGCCAGCTCAAGTCCTCGGGAGACGCGAGAGACCCAGTACTTC. It translates to CASSSPRETRETQYF.

The chain has TRBV5-5 and TRBJ2-6; D not resolved. The CDR3 is made up of 15 amino acids. Germline values: CDR1 SGHKS, CDR2 YYEKEE (reference sequence). Trimming shortened V by 0 bases and J by 3 bases, and 7 bases separated the two germline ends. The CDR3 loop is CASSLEKHGANVLTF. The CDR3, as DNA: TGTGCCAGCAGCTTGGAGAAGCATGGGGCCAACGTCCTGACTTTC.

The chain links TRBV20-1 to TRBJ2-7; no clear D. The V end lost 3 bases, the J end lost 4 bases, and 10 bases lay between the germline ends. CDR1 and CDR2 (germline): DFQATT, SNEGSKA (reference sequence). The length of the CDR3 is 12 residues. This chain's CDR3 is CSASRSGYEQYF. In nucleotides, the CDR3 is TGCAGTGCTAGTCGTTCGGGTTACGAGCAGTACTTC.

A few counts support this clonotype. CDR3 DNA sequence: TGTGCCAGCAGCCTCCTTCGGGACACTGAAGCTTTCTTT. Amino acids: CASSLLRDTEAFF. The J gene is TRBJ1-1, the V gene TRBV3-1; D is uncertain. CDR3 length: 13 residues. Germline CDR1 and CDR2: LGHDT and YNNKEL (reference sequence). The V end was cut by 4 bases, the J end by 3 bases, with 9 bases between.

This clonotype was seen a handful of times. V and J are TRBV6-5 and TRBJ1-6; 7 bases fit TRBD1. Germline-derived CDR1 and CDR2 are MNHEY and SVGAGI. The CDR3 runs 17 residues. With V trimmed by 3 bases and J by 4 bases, 9 bases remained unmatched. CDR3 residues: CASSYGPGQSYNSPLHF. The CDR3 bases are TGTGCCAGCAGTTATGGGCCGGGACAGTCTTATAATTCACCCCTCCACTTT.

The chain is built from TRBV4-1 and TRBJ2-7; no firm D call. The CDR3 is made up of 14 amino acids. Trimming took off 0 bases at V and 6 bases at J, with 12 bases between the two ends. Germline V CDR1 and CDR2: MGHRA, YSYEKL. The CDR3 loop is CASSQEAGPSEQYF. The CDR3 bases are TGCGCCAGCAGCCAAGAGGCAGGCCCCTCCGAGCAGTACTTC.

The rearrangement joins TRBV12-3 or TRBV12-4 to TRBJ2-3, with D perhaps matching TRBD1 or TRBD2 (5 bases each). The V end was cut by 3 bases, the J end by 3 bases, with 19 bases between. This CDR3 is built from 17 residues. CDR3 amino acids: CASSLDHRGRGTDTQYF. CDR3 nucleotide sequence: TGTGCCAGCAGTTTGGATCACCGGGGACGAGGGACAGATACGCAGTATTTT.

This clonotype was seen a single time. The chain carries TRBV9 and TRBJ2-5; D unclear. Deletions cut 0 bases from V and 5 bases from J, with 14 bases between. CDR1 and CDR2 from the germline V gene are SGDLS and YYNGEE. CDR3 size: 15 residues. The DNA for the CDR3 is TGTGCCAGCAGCGTAGATTCGGGCGGATGGGAGACCCAGTACTTC. It codes for CASSVDSGGWETQYF.

The rearrangement uses TRBV11-1 and TRBJ2-7; 8 nucleotides match TRBD1. The V gene end was trimmed by 5 bases and the J gene end by 1 base; junction bases not matched to a gene: 16. Germline V gene data show CDR1 as SGHAT and CDR2 as FQDESV (reference sequence). The CDR3 sequence is 18 residues long. This CDR3 reads CASSPRVTETGASYEQYF. The CDR3, as DNA: TGTGCCAGCAGCCCTAGGGTCACCGAGACAGGGGCGTCCTACGAGCAGTACTTC.

This clonotype was picked up a small number of times. The chain employs TRBV6-4 and TRBJ2-2; TRBD2 matches 8 bases. Germline values: CDR1 MRHNA, CDR2 SNTAGT. V shed 3 bases and J 3 bases; nucleotides not matched to a gene: 0. The CDR3 consists of 14 residues. The CDR3 sequence is CASSEAGDTGELFF. CDR3 DNA: TGTGCCAGCAGTGAAGCGGGGGACACCGGGGAGCTGTTTTTT.